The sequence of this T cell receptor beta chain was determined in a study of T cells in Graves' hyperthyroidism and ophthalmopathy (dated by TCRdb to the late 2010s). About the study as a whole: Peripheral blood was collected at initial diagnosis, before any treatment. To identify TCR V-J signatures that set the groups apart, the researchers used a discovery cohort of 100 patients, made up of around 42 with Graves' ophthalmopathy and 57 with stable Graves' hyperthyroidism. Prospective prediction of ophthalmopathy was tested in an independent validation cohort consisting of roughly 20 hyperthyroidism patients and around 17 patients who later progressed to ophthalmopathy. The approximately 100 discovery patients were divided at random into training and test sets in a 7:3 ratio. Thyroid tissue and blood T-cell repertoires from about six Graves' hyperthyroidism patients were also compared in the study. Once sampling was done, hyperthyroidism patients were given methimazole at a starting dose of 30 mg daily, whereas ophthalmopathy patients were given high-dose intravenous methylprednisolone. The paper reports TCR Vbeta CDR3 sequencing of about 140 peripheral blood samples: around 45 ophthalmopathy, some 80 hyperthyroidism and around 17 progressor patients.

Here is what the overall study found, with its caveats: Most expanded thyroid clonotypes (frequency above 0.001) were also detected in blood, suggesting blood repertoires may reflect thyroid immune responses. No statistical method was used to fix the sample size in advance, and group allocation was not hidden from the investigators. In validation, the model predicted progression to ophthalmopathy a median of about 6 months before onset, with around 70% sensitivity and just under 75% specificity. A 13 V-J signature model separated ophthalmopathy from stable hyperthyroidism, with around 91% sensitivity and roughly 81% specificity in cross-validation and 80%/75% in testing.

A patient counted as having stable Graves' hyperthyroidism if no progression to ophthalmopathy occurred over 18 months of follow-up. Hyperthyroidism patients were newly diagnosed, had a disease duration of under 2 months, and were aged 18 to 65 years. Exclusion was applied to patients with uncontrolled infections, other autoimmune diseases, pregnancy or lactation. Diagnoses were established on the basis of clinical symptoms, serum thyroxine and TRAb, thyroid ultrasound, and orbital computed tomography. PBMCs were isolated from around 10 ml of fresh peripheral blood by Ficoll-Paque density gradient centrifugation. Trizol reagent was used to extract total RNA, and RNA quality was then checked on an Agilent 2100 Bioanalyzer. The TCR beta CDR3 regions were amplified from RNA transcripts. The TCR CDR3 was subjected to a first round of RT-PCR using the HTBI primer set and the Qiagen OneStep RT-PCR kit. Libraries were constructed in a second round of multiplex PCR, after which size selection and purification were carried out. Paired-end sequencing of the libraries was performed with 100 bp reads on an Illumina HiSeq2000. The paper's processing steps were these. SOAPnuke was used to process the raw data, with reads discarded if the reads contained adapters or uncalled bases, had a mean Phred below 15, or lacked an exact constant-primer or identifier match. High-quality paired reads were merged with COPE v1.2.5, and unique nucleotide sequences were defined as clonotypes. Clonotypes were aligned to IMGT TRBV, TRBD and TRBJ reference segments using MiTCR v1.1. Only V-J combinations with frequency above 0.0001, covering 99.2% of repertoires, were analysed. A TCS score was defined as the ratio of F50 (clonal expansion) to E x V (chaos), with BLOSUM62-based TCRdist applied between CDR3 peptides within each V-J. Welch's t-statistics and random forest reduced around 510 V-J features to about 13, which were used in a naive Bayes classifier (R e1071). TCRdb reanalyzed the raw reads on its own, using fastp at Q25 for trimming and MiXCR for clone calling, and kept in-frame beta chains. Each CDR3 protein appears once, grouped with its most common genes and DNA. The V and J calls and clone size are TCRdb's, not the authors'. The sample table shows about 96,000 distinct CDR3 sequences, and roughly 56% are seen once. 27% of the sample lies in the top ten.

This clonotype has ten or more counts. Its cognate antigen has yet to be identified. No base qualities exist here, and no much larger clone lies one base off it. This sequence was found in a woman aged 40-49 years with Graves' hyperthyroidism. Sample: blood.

CDR3 protein: CASSFGTGKGGQYF. The DNA sequence follows: TGTGCCAGCAGTTTCGGGACAGGGAAGGGAGGGCAGTACTTC. This receptor chain uses TRBV12-3 or TRBV12-4 and TRBJ2-7, and 9 junctional nucleotides match TRBD1. Reading from cysteine to phenylalanine, the CDR3 counts 14 amino acids. The only DNA kept is the CDR3, 42 bases in frame from the first base. V lost 3 bases and J lost 9 bases, and the count of bases not matched to a germline gene is 9.